The T cell receptor beta chain described here comes from a study of spatial heterogeneity in lung cancer. As for the study in general: Detection consistently yielded more beta chains than alpha chains. A strong correlation was found between TCR transcript counts in tumor regions and a T cell module score derived from matched bulk RNA-seq. Whole-study findings and limits: Expanded alpha and beta TCR counts within tumors tracked tumor mutation counts.

This CDR3 region has 15 residues. Looked up from germline, CDR1 is SGHVS and CDR2 is FNYEAQ. Between the trimmed V and J ends, which lost 2 bases and 8 bases, there was a span of 15 bases. The sample holds many counts of this clonotype. Its antigen is not identified. With the library built for alpha chains, this beta chain is off target and its frequency is not meaningful. Time point meaning: sample taken at primary tumor resection. The donors were 72 patients with non-small cell lung cancer that was early-stage and untreated. Unsorted tumor, nontumor lung tissue or cryopreserved PBMC supplied the whole RNA. TCRdb itself ran the 5' RACE reads through MiXCR, one entry per CDR3 protein. The sample contains 9,500 to 12,000 distinct CDR3 sequences, 6% to 8% of which appear only once.

The V call is TRBV7-6, the J call TRBJ2-2; tentatively, D is TRBD2 (6 bases). This receptor was identified in a female donor with early-stage non-small cell lung cancer. Sample: lung tumor tissue, taken at surgery. CDR3 in DNA: TGTGCCAGCAGCTTATCCCAGGGAGGTTTGGGGGAGCTGTTTTTT. Protein sequence: CASSLSQGGLGELFF.